This T cell receptor (beta chain) stems from a study of control samples from healthy donors and cancer patients. Clones were read by immunoSEQ multiplex PCR, and TCRdb kept only the in-frame ones, dropping some. This table has approximately 20,000 clones, more than 70% appearing once. Germline V lookup: CDR1 SGHRS, CDR2 YFSETQ. The CDR3 is 15 residues long. V lost 4 bases and J 5 bases, leaving 18 bases between the germline ends. The receptor was derived from a woman in her seventies with colorectal cancer. V and J are TRBV5-1 and TRBJ2-5; D is unclear. Sequencing was done on a sample of PBMCs. CDR3 sequence: CASSVGDRTWETQYF. Here the CDR3 DNA reads TGCGCCAGCAGCGTTGGGGATAGAACCTGGGAGACCCAGTACTTC.